This T cell receptor (beta chain) originates from a study of blood T cell repertoires in COVID-19. Study as a whole: Sample material is recorded as cDNA or gDNA derived from T cells, B-cell-depleted T cells, or PBMCs.

Only one count was recorded for this clone. Other nucleotide sequences in the sample specify the same CDR3. Sequencing used immunoSEQ multiplex PCR; TCRdb keeps in-frame clones, though not all of them. The sample yields around 420,000 clones, around 90% seen once. V gave up 3 bases and J gave up 3 bases; unmatched junction bases: 5. The CDR3 runs to 15 residues. Per the germline V gene, CDR1 is SGHRS and CDR2 is YFSETQ. The sequence was collected from a woman aged 40 to 50 with acute COVID-19. The V and J genes are TRBV5-1 and TRBJ1-4, with 7 bases identical to TRBD1. The sequenced material came from PBMCs or T cells enriched from blood (not recorded which). The CDR3 loop reads CASSSAGTANEKLFF. In nucleotides, the CDR3 is TGCGCCAGCAGCTCCGCCGGGACAGCTAATGAAAAACTGTTTTTT.